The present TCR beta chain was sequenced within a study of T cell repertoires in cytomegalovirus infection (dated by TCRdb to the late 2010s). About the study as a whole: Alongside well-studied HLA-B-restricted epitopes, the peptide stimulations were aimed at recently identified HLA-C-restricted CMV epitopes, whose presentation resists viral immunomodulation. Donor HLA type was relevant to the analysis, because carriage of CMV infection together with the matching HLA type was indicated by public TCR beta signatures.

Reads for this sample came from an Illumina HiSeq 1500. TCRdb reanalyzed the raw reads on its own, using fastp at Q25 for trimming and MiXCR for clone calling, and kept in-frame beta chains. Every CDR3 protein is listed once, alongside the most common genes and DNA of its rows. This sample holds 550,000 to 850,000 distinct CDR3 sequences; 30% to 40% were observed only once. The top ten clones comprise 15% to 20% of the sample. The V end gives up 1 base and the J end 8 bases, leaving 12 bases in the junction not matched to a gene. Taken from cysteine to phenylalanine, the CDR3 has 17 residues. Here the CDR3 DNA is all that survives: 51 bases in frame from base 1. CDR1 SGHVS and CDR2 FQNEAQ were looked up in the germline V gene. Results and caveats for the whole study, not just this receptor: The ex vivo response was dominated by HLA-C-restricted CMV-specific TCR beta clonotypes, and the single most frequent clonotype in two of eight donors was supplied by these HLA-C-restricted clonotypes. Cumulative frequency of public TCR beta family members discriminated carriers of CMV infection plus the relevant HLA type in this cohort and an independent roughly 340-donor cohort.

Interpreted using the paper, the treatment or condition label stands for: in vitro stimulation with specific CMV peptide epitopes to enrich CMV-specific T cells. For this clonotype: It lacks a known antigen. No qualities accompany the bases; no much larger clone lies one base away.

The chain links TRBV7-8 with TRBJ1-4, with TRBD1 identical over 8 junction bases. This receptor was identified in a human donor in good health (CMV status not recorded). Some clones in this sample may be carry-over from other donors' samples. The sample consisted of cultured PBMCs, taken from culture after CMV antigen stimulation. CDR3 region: CASSLGLQGGPWEKLFF. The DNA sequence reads TGTGCCAGCAGCTTAGGTCTACAGGGGGGCCCCTGGGAAAAACTGTTTTTT.